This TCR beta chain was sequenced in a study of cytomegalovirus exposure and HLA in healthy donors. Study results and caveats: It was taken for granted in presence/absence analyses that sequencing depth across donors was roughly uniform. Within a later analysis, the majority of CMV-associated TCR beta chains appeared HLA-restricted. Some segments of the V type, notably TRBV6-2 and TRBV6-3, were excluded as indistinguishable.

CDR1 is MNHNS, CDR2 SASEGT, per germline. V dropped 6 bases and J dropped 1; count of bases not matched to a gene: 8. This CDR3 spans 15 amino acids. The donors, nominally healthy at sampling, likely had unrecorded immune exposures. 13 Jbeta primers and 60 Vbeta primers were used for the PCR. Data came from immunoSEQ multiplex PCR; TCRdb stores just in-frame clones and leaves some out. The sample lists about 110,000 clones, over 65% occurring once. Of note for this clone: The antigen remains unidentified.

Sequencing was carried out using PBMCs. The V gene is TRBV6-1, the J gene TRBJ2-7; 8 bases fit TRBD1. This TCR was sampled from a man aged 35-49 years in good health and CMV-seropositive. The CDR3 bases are TGTGCCAGCAGATTCACAGGGGGAATATCCTACGAGCAGTACTTC. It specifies CASRFTGGISYEQYF.